This T cell receptor (beta chain) was sequenced in a study of blood T cell repertoires in COVID-19. Study as a whole: COVID-19 samples, acute and convalescent, were from the United States, Italy and Spain.

Germline-derived CDR1 and CDR2 are KGHSH and LQKENI. V was shortened by 4 bases and J by 4 bases, with 5 bases between the two germline ends. This CDR3 comprises 12 residues. In the authors' methods: Quantification of nucleated cells was approximated via reference gene primer amplification. Produced via immunoSEQ multiplex PCR; TCRdb's table is partial and in-frame only. V and J calls and clone size are as listed in that table; D and trimming were resolved from the DNA. The repertoire consists of some 370,000 clones, with roughly 90% occurring once and the leading ten covering 1.2%. The source material was peripheral blood. The gene calls are TRBV18 and TRBJ2-1; no clear D. The receptor comes from a man aged 35 to 55 with acute or convalescent COVID-19. CDR3 coding DNA: TGTGCCAGCTCACTAGCATACAATGAGCAGTTCTTC. Encoded protein: CASSLAYNEQFF.